This entry lists 8 T cell receptor beta chains sequenced from one sample in a study of OX40 agonist ivuxolimab in advanced cancers. The protocol was immunoSEQ multiplex PCR, while the TCRdb copy is restricted to in-frame clones and leaves out a portion. There are 90,000 to 100,000 clones in the sample; around nine tenths occur only once, and 0.4% to 0.65% lies in the top ten. The sequenced sample was CD4+ or CD8+ T cells sorted from blood, obtained in a trial of the OX40 agonist ivuxolimab. The receptors stem from an adult with an advanced solid tumor such as melanoma, head and neck, liver or kidney cancer.

The chain recombines TRBV9 with TRBJ1-1, with 7 bases lining up with TRBD1. Trimming took 0 bases from V and 1 from J; bases not matched to a gene: 6. Germline V gene data show CDR1 as SGDLS and CDR2 as YYNGEE. The CDR3 extends over 16 amino acids. The CDR3 sequence is CASSVDPGGANTEAFF. The DNA of the CDR3 is TGTGCCAGCAGCGTAGACCCAGGGGGAGCGAACACTGAAGCTTTCTTT. The full variable domain, its missing parts supplied by reference TRBV9 and TRBJ1-1, is DSGVTQTPKHLITATGQRVTLRCSPRSGDLSVYWYQQSLDQGLQFLIQYYNGEERAKGNILERFSAQQFPDLHSELNLSSLELGDSALYFCASSVDPGGANTEAFFGQGTRLTVV.

V and J are TRBV29-1 and TRBJ2-5, with TRBD2 as a possible D gene (6 bases). CDR1 is SQVTM, CDR2 ANQGSEA, per germline. This CDR3 has 13 amino acids. The CDR3 DNA is TGCGGAATAGTGGGGGGACTTCAAGAGACCCAGTACTTC. Translation: CGIVGGLQETQYF.

V usage is TRBV5-1 and J usage is TRBJ1-1; no clear D gene. The CDR3 sequence is 13 residues long. CDR1 and CDR2 from the germline V gene are SGHRS and YFSETQ. Trimming stripped 4 bases from V and 0 bases from J, with 7 bases between. CDR3 DNA: TGCGCCAGCAGCGTAGGGATGAACACTGAAGCTTTCTTT. This sequence encodes CASSVGMNTEAFF.

This chain uses TRBV6-1 with TRBJ2-2; D not certain. V shed 8 bases and J shed 0 bases, with 10 bases lying between them. The CDR3 loop spans 14 amino acids. Per germline, CDR1 MNHNS and CDR2 SASEGT. The CDR3 coding sequence is TGTGCCAGCTCTGCGTCCGCGAACACCGGGGAGCTGTTTTTT. This sequence encodes CASSASANTGELFF.

The genes are TRBV28 and TRBJ1-1; D is uncertain. The CDR3 spans 13 residues. Germline V gives CDR1 MDHEN, CDR2 SYDVKM. Between the trimmed V and J ends, which lost 3 bases and 1 base, there was a span of 6 bases. In nucleotides, the CDR3 is TGTGCCAGCAGTTTGTCAGCGAACACTGAAGCTTTCTTT. It yields the protein CASSLSANTEAFF.

The genes are TRBV7-3 and TRBJ1-1; D gene uncertain. CDR3 length: 13 residues. Looked up from germline, CDR1 is SGHTA and CDR2 is FQGTGA. Between the trimmed V and J ends, which lost 2 bases and 6 bases, there was a span of 10 bases. CDR3 protein: CASSLLITSEAFF. The CDR3 DNA follows: TGTGCCAGCAGCTTACTGATAACCTCTGAAGCTTTCTTT.

This chain links TRBV7-9 with TRBJ1-1; D is perhaps TRBD1 (5 bases). This CDR3 is 15 amino acids long. Trimming shortened V by 5 bases and J by 3 bases, and 16 bases separated the two germline ends. Per the germline V gene, CDR1 is SEHNR and CDR2 is FQNEAQ (reference sequence). In nucleotides, the CDR3 is TGTGCCAGCAGCGGCACCCCCGGGACGGACACTGAAGCTTTCTTT. Its translation is CASSGTPGTDTEAFF.

This chain uses TRBV7-9 with TRBJ2-5; no firm D call. Germline V gene data show CDR1 as SEHNR and CDR2 as FQNEAQ (reference sequence). This CDR3 region has 14 residues. Trimming stripped 1 base from V and 5 bases from J, with 11 bases between. CDR3 amino acids: CASSLEVVAETQYF. CDR3 bases: TGTGCCAGCAGCTTAGAGGTCGTCGCGGAGACCCAGTACTTC. The variable domain in full, completed from reference TRBV7-9 and TRBJ2-5, reads DTGVSQNPRHKITKRGQNVTFRCDPISEHNRLYWYRQTLGQGPEFLTYFQNEAQLEKSRLLSDRFSAERPKGSFSTLEIQRTEQGDSAMYLCASSLEVVAETQYFGPGTRLLVL.